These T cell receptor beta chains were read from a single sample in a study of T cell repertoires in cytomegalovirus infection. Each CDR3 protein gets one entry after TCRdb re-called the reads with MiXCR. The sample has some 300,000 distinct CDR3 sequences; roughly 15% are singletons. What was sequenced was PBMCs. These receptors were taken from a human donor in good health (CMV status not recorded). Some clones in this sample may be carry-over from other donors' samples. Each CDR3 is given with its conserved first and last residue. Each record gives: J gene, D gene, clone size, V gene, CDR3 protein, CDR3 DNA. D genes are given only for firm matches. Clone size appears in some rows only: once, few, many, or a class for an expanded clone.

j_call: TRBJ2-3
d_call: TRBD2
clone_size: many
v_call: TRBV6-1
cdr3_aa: CASSDGTSGTDTQYF
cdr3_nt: TGTGCCAGCAGTGACGGGACTAGCGGCACAGATACGCAGTATTTT

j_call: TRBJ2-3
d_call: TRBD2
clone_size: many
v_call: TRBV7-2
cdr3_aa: CASSSFLAGGPDTQYF
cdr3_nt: TGTGCCAGCAGCTCCTTTCTAGCGGGGGGCCCCGATACGCAGTATTTT

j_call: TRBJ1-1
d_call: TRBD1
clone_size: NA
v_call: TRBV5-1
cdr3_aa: CASSLQIGGFTEAFF
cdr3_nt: TGCGCCAGCAGCTTACAGATAGGGGGCTTTACTGAAGCTTTCTTT

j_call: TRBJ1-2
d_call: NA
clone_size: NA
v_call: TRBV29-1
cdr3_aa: CSVEQAPNYGYTF
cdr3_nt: TGCAGCGTTGAACAGGCCCCTAACTATGGCTACACCTTC

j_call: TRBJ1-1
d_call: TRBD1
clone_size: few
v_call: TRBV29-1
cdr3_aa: CSVDQGANEAFF
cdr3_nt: TGCAGCGTTGACCAGGGGGCGAACGAAGCTTTCTTT

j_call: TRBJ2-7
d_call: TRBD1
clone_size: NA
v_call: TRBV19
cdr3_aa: CASSQPGTGSYEQYF
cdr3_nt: TGTGCCAGTAGTCAACCCGGGACAGGCTCCTACGAGCAGTACTTC

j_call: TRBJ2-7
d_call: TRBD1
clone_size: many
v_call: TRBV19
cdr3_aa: CASSAFSWTGPTYEQYF
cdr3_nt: TGTGCCAGTAGTGCTTTCTCCTGGACAGGGCCCACCTACGAGCAGTACTTC

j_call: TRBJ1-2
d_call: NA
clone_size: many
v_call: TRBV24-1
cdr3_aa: CATSGGYGYTF
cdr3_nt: TGTGCCACCAGTGGGGGCTATGGCTACACCTTC

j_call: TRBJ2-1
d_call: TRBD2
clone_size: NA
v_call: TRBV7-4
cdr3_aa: CAIPGGGGWYNEQFF
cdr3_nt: TGTGCCATCCCCGGGGGGGGAGGGTGGTACAATGAGCAGTTCTTC

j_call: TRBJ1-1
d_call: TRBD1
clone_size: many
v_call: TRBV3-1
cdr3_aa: CASSGRGQGDTEAFF
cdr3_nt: TGTGCCAGCAGCGGAAGAGGACAGGGGGACACTGAAGCTTTCTTT

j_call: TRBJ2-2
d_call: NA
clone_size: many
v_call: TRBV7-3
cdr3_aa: CASSTTRDTGELFF
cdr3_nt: TGTGCCAGCAGCACCACCCGGGACACTGGGGAGCTGTTTTTT

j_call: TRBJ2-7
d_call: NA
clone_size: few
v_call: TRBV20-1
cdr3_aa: CSARDLRLAYEQYF
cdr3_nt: TGCAGTGCTAGAGATCTAAGGTTAGCCTACGAGCAGTACTTC

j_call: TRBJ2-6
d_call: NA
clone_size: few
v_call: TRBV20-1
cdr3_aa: CSATQGSGANVLTF
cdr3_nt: TGCAGTGCTACGCAGGGCTCTGGGGCCAACGTCCTGACTTTC

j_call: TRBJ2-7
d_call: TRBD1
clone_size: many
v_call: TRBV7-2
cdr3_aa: CASSPQTGGPYEQYF
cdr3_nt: TGTGCCAGCAGCCCCCAGACAGGGGGTCCCTACGAGCAGTACTTC

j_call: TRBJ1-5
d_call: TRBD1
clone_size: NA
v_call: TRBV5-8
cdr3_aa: CASSRRDRGDQPQHF
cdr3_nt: TGTGCCAGCAGCCGCCGGGACAGGGGGGACCAGCCCCAGCATTTT

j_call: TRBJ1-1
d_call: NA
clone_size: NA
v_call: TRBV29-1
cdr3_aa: CSVSRGLNTEAFF
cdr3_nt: TGCAGCGTTTCCCGGGGGTTGAACACTGAAGCTTTCTTT

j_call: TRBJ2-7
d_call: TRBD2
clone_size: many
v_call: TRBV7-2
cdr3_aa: CASSPRTSGRDEQYF
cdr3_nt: TGTGCCAGCAGCCCCCGGACTAGCGGGAGGGACGAGCAGTACTTC

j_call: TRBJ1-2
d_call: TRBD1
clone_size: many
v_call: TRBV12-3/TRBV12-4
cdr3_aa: CASSSGGYGYTF
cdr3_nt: TGTGCCAGCAGCTCAGGGGGTTATGGCTACACCTTC

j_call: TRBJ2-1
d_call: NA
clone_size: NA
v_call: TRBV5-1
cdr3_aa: CASSPGGAGMYNEQFF
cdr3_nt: TGCGCCAGCAGCCCGGGCGGGGCAGGGATGTACAATGAGCAGTTCTTC

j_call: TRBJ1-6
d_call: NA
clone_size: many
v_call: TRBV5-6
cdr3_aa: CASSGGNPGGSYNSPLHF
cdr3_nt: TGTGCCAGCAGCGGCGGGAATCCGGGGGGCTCCTATAATTCACCCCTCCACTTT

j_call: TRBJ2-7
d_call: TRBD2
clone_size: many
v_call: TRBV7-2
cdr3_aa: CASSLEVAGAGEQYF
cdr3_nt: TGTGCCAGCAGCTTAGAGGTAGCGGGGGCGGGCGAGCAGTACTTC

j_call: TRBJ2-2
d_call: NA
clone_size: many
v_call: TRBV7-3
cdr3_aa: CASSSDGNTGELFF
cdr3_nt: TGTGCCAGCAGCTCGGATGGGAACACCGGGGAGCTGTTTTTT

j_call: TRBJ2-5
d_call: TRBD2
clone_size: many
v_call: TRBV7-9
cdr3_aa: CASSYRVLRGIEETQYF
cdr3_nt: TGTGCCAGCAGCTACCGAGTGTTGCGGGGGATCGAGGAGACCCAGTACTTC

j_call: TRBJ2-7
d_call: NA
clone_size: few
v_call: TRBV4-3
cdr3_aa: CASSRLRDGLYEQYF
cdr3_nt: TGCGCCAGCAGCCGCCTCCGGGACGGACTCTACGAGCAGTACTTC

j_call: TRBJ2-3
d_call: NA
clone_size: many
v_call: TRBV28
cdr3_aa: CASSSQQGSSTDTQYF
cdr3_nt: TGTGCCAGCAGTTCCCAACAGGGTAGTTCCACAGATACGCAGTATTTT

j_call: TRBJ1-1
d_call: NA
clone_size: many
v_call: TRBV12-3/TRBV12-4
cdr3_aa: CASSYRVGEAFF
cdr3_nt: TGTGCCAGCAGTTACAGGGTCGGTGAAGCTTTCTTT

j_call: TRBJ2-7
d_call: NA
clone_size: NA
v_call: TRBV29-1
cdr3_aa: CSVERGGEQYF
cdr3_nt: TGCAGCGTTGAGAGGGGAGGCGAGCAGTACTTC

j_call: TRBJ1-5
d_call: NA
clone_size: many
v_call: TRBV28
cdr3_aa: CASSSTKHQHF
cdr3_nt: TGTGCCAGCAGTTCAACGAAGCACCAGCATTTT

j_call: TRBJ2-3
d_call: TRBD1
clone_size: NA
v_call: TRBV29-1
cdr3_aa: CSVDREITGTQYF
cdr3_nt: TGCAGCGTGGACAGGGAAATTACGGGTACGCAGTATTTT

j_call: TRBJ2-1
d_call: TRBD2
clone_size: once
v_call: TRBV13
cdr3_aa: CASSPTSGGRNEQSF
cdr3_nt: TGTGCCAGCAGCCCGACTAGCGGGGGTCGGAATGAGCAGTCCTTC

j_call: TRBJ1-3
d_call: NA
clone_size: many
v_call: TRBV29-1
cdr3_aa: CSVEDAESSGNTIYF
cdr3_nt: TGCAGCGTTGAAGACGCAGAGAGCTCTGGAAACACCATATATTTT

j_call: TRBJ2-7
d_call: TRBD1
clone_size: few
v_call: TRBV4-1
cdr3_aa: CASSPRPGTGSYEQYF
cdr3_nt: TGCGCCAGCAGCCCGCGTCCCGGGACAGGATCCTACGAGCAGTACTTC

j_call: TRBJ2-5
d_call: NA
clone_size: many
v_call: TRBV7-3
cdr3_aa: CASSSPGLETQYF
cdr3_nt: TGTGCCAGCAGCTCCCCCGGTCTAGAGACCCAGTACTTC

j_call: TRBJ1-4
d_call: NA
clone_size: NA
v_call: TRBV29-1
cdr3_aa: CSVDFLSMGEKLFF
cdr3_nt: TGCAGCGTTGATTTTCTGTCAATGGGAGAAAAACTGTTTTTT

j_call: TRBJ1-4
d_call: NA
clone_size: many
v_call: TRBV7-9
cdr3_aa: CASSLPGQPLNEKLFF
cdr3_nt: TGTGCCAGCAGCTTACCGGGACAACCACTCAATGAAAAACTGTTTTTT

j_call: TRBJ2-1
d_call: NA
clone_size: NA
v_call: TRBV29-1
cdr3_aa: CSVDRGKGYNEQFF
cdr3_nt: TGCAGCGTTGATAGGGGTAAGGGGTACAATGAGCAGTTCTTC

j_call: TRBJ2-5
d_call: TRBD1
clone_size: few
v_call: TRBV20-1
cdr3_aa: CSARRDRGFQAQETQYF
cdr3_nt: TGCAGTGCTAGACGTGACAGGGGGTTTCAGGCCCAAGAGACCCAGTACTTC

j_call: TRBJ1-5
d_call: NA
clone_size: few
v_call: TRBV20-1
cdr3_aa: CSARVADSYSNQPQHF
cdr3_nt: TGCAGTGCTAGAGTGGCTGACAGCTATAGCAATCAGCCCCAGCATTTT

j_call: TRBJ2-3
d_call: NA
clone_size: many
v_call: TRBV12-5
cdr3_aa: CASGPPISTDTQYF
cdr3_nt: TGTGCTAGTGGTCCTCCCATTAGCACAGATACGCAGTATTTT

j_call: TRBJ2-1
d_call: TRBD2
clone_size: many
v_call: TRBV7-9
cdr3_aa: CASRGLAASYNEQFF
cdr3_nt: TGTGCCAGCAGGGGACTAGCGGCATCCTACAATGAGCAGTTCTTC

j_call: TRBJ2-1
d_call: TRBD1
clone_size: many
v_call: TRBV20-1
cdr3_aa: CSASGFPGQYNEQFF
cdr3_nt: TGCAGTGCTAGCGGATTTCCGGGACAGTACAATGAGCAGTTCTTC

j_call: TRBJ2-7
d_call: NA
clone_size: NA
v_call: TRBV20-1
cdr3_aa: CSARTTTGSPEQYF
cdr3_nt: TGCAGTGCCCGGACGACAACGGGGAGCCCCGAGCAGTACTTC

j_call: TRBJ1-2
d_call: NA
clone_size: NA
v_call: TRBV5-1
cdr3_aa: CASSLAGGIGGYTF
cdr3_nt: TGCGCCAGCAGCTTGGCCGGAGGGATCGGCGGCTACACCTTC

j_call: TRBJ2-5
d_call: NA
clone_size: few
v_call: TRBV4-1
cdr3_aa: CASSQEEDGRETQYF
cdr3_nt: TGCGCCAGCAGCCAAGAAGAGGATGGAAGGGAGACCCAGTACTTC

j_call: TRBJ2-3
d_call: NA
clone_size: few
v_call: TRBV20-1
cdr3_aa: CSARVTVRTDTQYF
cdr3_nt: TGCAGTGCTAGAGTAACGGTCCGCACAGATACGCAGTATTTT

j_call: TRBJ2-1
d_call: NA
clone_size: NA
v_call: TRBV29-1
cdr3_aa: CSGGRASYNEQFF
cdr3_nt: TGCAGCGGGGGTAGGGCCTCCTACAATGAGCAGTTCTTC

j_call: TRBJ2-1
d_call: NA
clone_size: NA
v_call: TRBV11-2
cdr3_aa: CASRTARPNRGGSYNEQFF
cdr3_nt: TGTGCCAGCAGAACCGCCCGGCCCAACAGGGGAGGCTCCTACAATGAGCAGTTCTTC

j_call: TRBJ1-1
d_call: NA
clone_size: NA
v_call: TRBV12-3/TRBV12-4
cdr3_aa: CASRTGWTEAFF
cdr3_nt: TGTGCCAGCAGAACAGGGTGGACTGAAGCTTTCTTT

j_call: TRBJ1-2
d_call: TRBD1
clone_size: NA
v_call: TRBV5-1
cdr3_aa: CASSVSAGGSDGYTF
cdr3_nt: TGCGCCAGCAGCGTAAGTGCAGGGGGCTCTGATGGCTACACCTTC